These 6 T cell receptor beta chains came from one sample sequenced in a study of cytomegalovirus exposure and HLA in healthy donors. The PCR ran on 60 Vbeta and 13 Jbeta primers. The repertoire was sequenced with immunoSEQ multiplex PCR; TCRdb's copy has only in-frame clones and lacks some. The sample includes around 140,000 clones, around 90% of them seen just once. The sequencing input was PBMCs. The receptor set was obtained from a woman aged 40 to 50 in good health and CMV-seronegative.

This clone was detected only once. This sequence joins TRBV6-4 and TRBJ2-2, with D uncertain. The V gene's germline CDR1 is MRHNA and CDR2 SNTAGT. This CDR3 is built from 14 residues. Deletions cut 4 bases from V and 3 bases from J, with 9 bases between. The CDR3 region has the DNA TGTGCCAGCAGTGTTGGCAGCGACACCGGGGAGCTGTTTTTT. It yields the protein CASSVGSDTGELFF.

The chain recombines TRBV12-1 with TRBJ2-1; the D call of TRBD1 is as the table states it, not checked on the DNA. TRBV12-1 is described as a pseudogene. The CDR3 is 16 residues long. The CDR3 spells CASSLSGVPRDNEQFF. The CDR3 bases are TGTGCCAGCAGCTTATCAGGGGTCCCGCGTGACAATGAGCAGTTCTTC.

The V call is TRBV23-1, the J call TRBJ1-1, with D possibly being TRBD1 (6 bases). TRBV23-1 is an open reading frame, and its role is uncertain. V lost 4 bases and J lost 4, with 19 bases in between. This CDR3 contains 16 residues. The CDR3 DNA is TGCGCCAGCAGTCCAACAAGGGGGAGTGGGGGCACTGAAGCTTTCTTT. Residues: CASSPTRGSGGTEAFF.

As regards this clone: Its ends do not fully match the called genes, so a read error is possible. The rearrangement uses TRBV7-9 and TRBJ1-3, with D possibly being TRBD1 (6 bases). This CDR3 spans 16 amino acids. Germline loops: CDR1 SEHNR, CDR2 FQNEAQ (reference sequence). The CDR3, as DNA: TGTTCCAGCAGCTTAGTGGGCCCAGGGGCTGGAAACACCATATATTTT. Its translation is CSSSLVGPGAGNTIYF.

This clone was counted only a few times. The chain combines TRBV7-6 with TRBJ2-5; D possibly corresponds to TRBD1 (6 bases). This CDR3 has 17 residues. The germline V gene encodes CDR1 SGHVS and CDR2 FNYEAQ. V was shortened by 5 bases and J by 0 bases, with 19 bases between the two germline ends. The CDR3 DNA follows: TGTGCCAGCAGCACGTACCCCAGGGGCCGGTACCAAGAGACCCAGTACTTC. It codes for CASSTYPRGRYQETQYF.

This sequence joins TRBV14 and TRBJ1-1, with a weak D call TRBD1 (6 bases). Germline CDR1 SGHDN, CDR2 FVKESK. The CDR3 extends over 16 amino acids. V gave up 2 bases and J gave up 4 bases, with 17 bases separating them. CDR3 DNA: TGTGCCAGCAGCCAAAAACCAGGGGAACAGAGCACTGAAGCTTTCTTT. Translated: CASSQKPGEQSTEAFF. Supplemented by reference TRBV14 and TRBJ1-1, the full variable domain reads EAGVTQFPSHSVIEKGQTVTLRCDPISGHDNLYWYRRVMGKEIKFLLHFVKESKQDESGMPNNRFLAERTGGTYSTLKVQPAELEDSGVYFCASSQKPGEQSTEAFFGQGTRLTVV.